The 18 T cell receptor beta chains given below trace back to one sample, sequenced in a study of blood T cells in healthy people across ages. Combining a sample-barcoded 5' primer with a J-beta primer mix, a second PCR ran for roughly 7 to 11 cycles. TCRdb independently ran MiXCR on the 5' RACE reads; one entry per CDR3 protein. The sample carries about 1,400,000 distinct CDR3 sequences, roughly 45% recorded once. Sequenced material: blood. The receptors come from a young woman in good health.

This clonotype came up a few times. The V and J genes are TRBV7-9 and TRBJ2-2; a weak D match, TRBD2 (5 bases). This CDR3 has 15 amino acids. The V end was cut by 5 bases, the J end by 7 bases, with 17 bases between. Germline V gene lookup returns CDR1 SEHNR and CDR2 FQNEAQ (reference sequence). The CDR3 DNA reads TGTGCCAGCAGCATCGGGAACCCTATGTACGGGGAGCTGTTTTTT. It specifies CASSIGNPMYGELFF.

Notes on this clonotype: This may stem from a read error, because a much larger clone lies one nucleotide away. The gene calls are TRBV7-2 and TRBJ2-7; maybe TRBD2 (6 bases). The CDR3 is 14 amino acids. CDR1 is SGHTA and CDR2 is FQGNSA in the germline V gene. The CDR3 sequence: CAGSVTGTFYEQYF. The DNA of the CDR3 is TGTGCCGGCAGCGTAACCGGGACTTTTTACGAGCAGTACTTC.

J is TRBJ2-3 and V is TRBV10-1, with D unresolved. Trimming shortened V by 5 bases and J by 5 bases, and 26 bases separated the two germline ends. There are 18 residues in the CDR3. Germline V lookup: CDR1 WNHNN, CDR2 SYGVQD (reference sequence). The CDR3 protein is CASSTNRPGSLERDTQYF. As DNA, the CDR3 is TGCGCCAGCAGTACCAATCGACCGGGCTCCCTCGAGAGAGATACGCAGTATTTT.

For this clonotype: The CDR3 end shows no conserved phenylalanine or tryptophan, and so a read error is likely. The V and J genes are TRBV5-1 and TRBJ2-7; possible D gene TRBD1, 9 bases. The CDR3 covers 16 residues. Germline loops: CDR1 SGHRS, CDR2 YFSETQ. Trimming cost V 1 base and J 5 bases, with 19 bases left between them. Here the CDR3 reads CASSLRSGTGSHEQYY. The CDR3, as DNA: TGCGCCAGCAGCTTGCGTAGCGGGACAGGGTCCCACGAGCAGTACTAC.

The V and J genes are TRBV2 and TRBJ2-1; tentative D call: TRBD1 (6 bases). This CDR3 spans 17 amino acids. CDR1 and CDR2 from the germline V gene are SNHLY and FYNNEI. V was pared by 4 bases and J by 6 bases, with 22 bases between. The CDR3 sequence is CASSVPVDAQGVNEQFF. CDR3 sequence (DNA): TGTGCCAGCAGTGTCCCAGTCGACGCACAGGGTGTCAATGAGCAGTTCTTC.

This clonotype turned up a few times. The rearrangement joins TRBV20-1 to TRBJ1-4; perhaps TRBD1 as D (5 bases). Germline V CDR1 and CDR2: DFQATT, SNEGSKA (reference sequence). The CDR3 runs to 14 residues. V lost 3 bases to trimming and J lost 6 bases, with 14 bases between them. Here the CDR3 DNA reads TGCAGTGCTAGGGCCGTGGGGCATGATGAAAAACTGTTTTTT. Residues: CSARAVGHDEKLFF.

This clonotype was observed a few times. The junction and the germline gene differ at one end; a read error may be behind it. The V and J genes are TRBV13 and TRBJ2-2; no clear D gene. The germline V gene encodes CDR1 PRHDT and CDR2 FYEKMQ (reference sequence). CDR3 length equals 12 residues. The CDR3: CASRLVSGELFF. In DNA, the CDR3 is TGTGCCAGCCGCTTAGTCTCCGGGGAGCTGTTTTTT.

The rearrangement joins TRBV9 to TRBJ2-3; the D is unclear. CDR3 length: 16 residues. V lost 0 bases and J 8 bases, leaving 19 bases between the germline ends. The germline CDR1 and CDR2 sequences are SGDLS and YYNGEE. The CDR3, as DNA: TGTGCCAGCAGCGTAGGAGATAATAGCCCCCTAGGTACGCAGTATTTT. Residues: CASSVGDNSPLGTQYF.

The table lists this clonotype with a count of one. V is TRBV4-1 and J is TRBJ2-3, with TRBD1 identical over 7 bases. Germline V gene lookup returns CDR1 MGHRA and CDR2 YSYEKL. J lost 0 bases, V lost 0 bases, and 6 bases had no gene match. CDR3 size: 17 residues. CDR3 coding DNA: TGCGCCAGCAGCCAAGAAGGTTGGGGACAGAGCACAGATACGCAGTATTTT. Residues: CASSQEGWGQSTDTQYF.

Ten or more counts support this clonotype. The chain couples TRBV20-1 to TRBJ2-3, with TRBD2 identical over 13 bases. The CDR3 length is 18 residues. Germline loops: CDR1 DFQATT, CDR2 SNEGSKA (reference sequence). V lost 1 base, J lost 0 bases, and 7 bases stayed unmatched. For the CDR3, the DNA is TGCAGTGCTAGAGGGTGGACTAGCGGGAGAGGGAGCACAGATACGCAGTATTTT. It specifies CSARGWTSGRGSTDTQYF.

This clonotype came up many times. The V and J genes are TRBV7-2 and TRBJ2-7, with D tentatively TRBD1 (6 bases). The CDR3 consists of 15 residues. V was trimmed by 1 base and J by 0 bases, leaving 10 bases between them. The germline CDR1 and CDR2 sequences are SGHTA and FQGNSA. CDR3 region: CASSLETGFSYEQYF. The CDR3 DNA reads as TGTGCCAGCAGCTTAGAGACAGGTTTCTCCTACGAGCAGTACTTC.

The V and J genes are TRBV20-1 and TRBJ1-1, with 7 nucleotides matching TRBD1. Germline loops: CDR1 DFQATT, CDR2 SNEGSKA (reference sequence). The CDR3 extends over 14 amino acids. Trimming took 0 bases from V and 8 from J; bases not matched to a gene: 9. The CDR3 sequence: CSAREQGGVAEAFF. The CDR3 bases are TGCAGTGCTAGAGAACAAGGGGGCGTAGCCGAAGCTTTCTTT.

This chain uses TRBV6-1 with TRBJ1-4; a weak D match, TRBD1 (5 bases). This CDR3 spans 17 amino acids. Per the germline V gene, CDR1 is MNHNS and CDR2 is SASEGT. The V and J ends lost 5 bases and 7 bases respectively, with 23 bases between them. The CDR3 DNA reads as TGTGCCAGCAGTCGACCACGAAAGGGGTCATCGTCTGAAAAACTGTTTTTT. It encodes CASSRPRKGSSSEKLFF.

The V and J genes are TRBV12-5 and TRBJ2-1; D is undetermined. V was clipped by 0 bases and J by 8 bases, with 5 bases between them. Germline CDR1 and CDR2: LGHNT and FRNRAP. There are 12 residues in the CDR3. As DNA, the CDR3 is TGTGCTAGTGGTTTGGTTCACCATGAGCAGTTCTTC. The encoded protein is CASGLVHHEQFF. The whole variable domain, remainder taken from reference TRBV12-5 and TRBJ2-1, is DARVTQTPRHKVTEMGQEVTMRCQPILGHNTVFWYRQTMMQGLELLAYFRNRAPLDDSGMPKDRFSAEMPDATLATLKIQPSEPRDSAVYFCASGLVHHEQFFGPGTRLTVL.

This chain connects TRBV7-2 to TRBJ2-3; the D gene is possibly TRBD2 (5 bases). The V gene's germline CDR1 is SGHTA and CDR2 FQGNSA. The V and J ends lost 0 bases and 2 bases respectively, with 9 bases between them. This CDR3 has 15 residues. The CDR3 bases are TGTGCCAGCAGCTTAGCGGGAGTCATCACAGATACGCAGTATTTT. It encodes CASSLAGVITDTQYF.

In this sample, this clonotype turned up a few times. The gene calls are TRBV25-1 and TRBJ1-5; 7 bases agree with TRBD1. Germline V gives CDR1 MGHDK, CDR2 SYGVNS. The CDR3 covers 15 residues. Germline trimming cut 4 bases from V and 0 bases from J; bases unmatched to any gene: 3. The CDR3 region has the DNA TGTGCCAGCAGTGGGGGACAGTTTAGCAATCAGCCCCAGCATTTT. Encoded protein: CASSGGQFSNQPQHF.

The gene calls are TRBV6-5 and TRBJ1-2; 7 positions agree with TRBD1. V lost 4 bases, J lost 2 bases, and 10 bases stayed unmatched. The CDR3 extends over 16 amino acids. CDR1 and CDR2 from the germline V gene are MNHEY and SVGAGI. The CDR3 coding sequence is TGTGCCAGCAGTTGGACAGGACCCACGACAAACTATGGCTACACCTTC. Translated, it gives CASSWTGPTTNYGYTF.

This chain links TRBV4-1 with TRBJ2-5; 13 bases are a match to TRBD2. Germline CDR1 and CDR2: MGHRA and YSYEKL. V shed 8 bases, J shed 4 bases, and the junction held 16 bases outside the gene matches. CDR3 size: 18 residues. The CDR3: CASSDHGTSGELAETQYF. CDR3 sequence (DNA): TGCGCCAGCTCGGACCATGGGACTAGCGGGGAGCTGGCAGAGACCCAGTACTTC.